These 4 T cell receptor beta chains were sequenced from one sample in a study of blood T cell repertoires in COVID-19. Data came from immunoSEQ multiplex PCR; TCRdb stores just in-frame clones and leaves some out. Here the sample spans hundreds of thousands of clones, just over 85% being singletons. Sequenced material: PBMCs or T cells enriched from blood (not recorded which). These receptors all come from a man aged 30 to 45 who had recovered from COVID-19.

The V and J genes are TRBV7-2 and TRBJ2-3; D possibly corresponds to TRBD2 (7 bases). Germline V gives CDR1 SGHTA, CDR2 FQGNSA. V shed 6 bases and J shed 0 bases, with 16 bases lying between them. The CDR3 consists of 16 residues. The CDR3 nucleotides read TGTGCCAGCAGAGACGGGGGGCTTGGGAGCACAGATACGCAGTATTTT. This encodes CASRDGGLGSTDTQYF.

The CDR3 sequence is CASSVDEAYEQYF. In DNA, the CDR3 is TGTGCCAGCAGCGTAGATGAAGCATACGAGCAGTACTTC. The J gene is TRBJ2-7, the V gene TRBV9, with unresolved D. Germline values: CDR1 SGDLS, CDR2 YYNGEE. Trimming pared 0 bases from V and 4 bases from J, leaving 8 bases between. There are 13 residues in the CDR3. Supplemented by reference TRBV9 and TRBJ2-7, the full variable domain reads DSGVTQTPKHLITATGQRVTLRCSPRSGDLSVYWYQQSLDQGLQFLIQYYNGEERAKGNILERFSAQQFPDLHSELNLSSLELGDSALYFCASSVDEAYEQYFGPGTRLTVT.

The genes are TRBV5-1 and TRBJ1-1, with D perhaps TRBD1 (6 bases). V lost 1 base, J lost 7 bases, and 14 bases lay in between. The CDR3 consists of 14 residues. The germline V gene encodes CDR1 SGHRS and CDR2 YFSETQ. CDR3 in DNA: TGCGCCAGCAGCTTGAGGGGGTTTGAGAGTGAAGCTTTCTTT. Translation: CASSLRGFESEAFF.

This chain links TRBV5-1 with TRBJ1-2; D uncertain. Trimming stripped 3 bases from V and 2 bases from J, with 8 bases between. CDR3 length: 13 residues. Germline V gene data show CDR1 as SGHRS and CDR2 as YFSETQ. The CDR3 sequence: CASSSPGNYGYTF. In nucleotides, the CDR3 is TGCGCCAGCAGCTCCCCGGGGAACTATGGCTACACCTTC.